Listed below are T cell receptor beta chains from one sample, sequenced in a study of CD8 T cells in Susac syndrome. One entry per CDR3 protein, called by TCRdb with MiXCR from the immunoSEQ multiplex PCR reads. This table holds approximately 180,000 distinct CDR3 sequences, roughly 92% found once. Sequencing was done on a sample of CD4+ T cells from PBMCs. These receptors all stem from a human donor with multiple sclerosis. Both conserved end residues are part of each CDR3. Fields, in order: CDR3 protein, V gene.

cdr3_aa: CASSLDGETQYF
v_call: TRBV12-3/TRBV12-4

cdr3_aa: CASSLRGLYSNQPQHF
v_call: TRBV19

cdr3_aa: CASGLGQGPYNEQFF
v_call: TRBV12-5

cdr3_aa: CASSQELAGGRDTQYF
v_call: TRBV4-3

cdr3_aa: CASSPKGGSTDTQYF
v_call: TRBV4-1

cdr3_aa: CSASGPTRGTGELFF
v_call: TRBV20-1

cdr3_aa: CASSLTPATDTQYF
v_call: TRBV7-3

cdr3_aa: CASSGQGSSFDNEQFF
v_call: TRBV19

cdr3_aa: CSAKGGPNEKLFF
v_call: TRBV20-1

cdr3_aa: CAWSGRRNTEAFF
v_call: TRBV30

cdr3_aa: CATRQTNSNQPQHF
v_call: TRBV10-3

cdr3_aa: CATSDFKGAGYTF
v_call: TRBV24-1

cdr3_aa: CASRAGTSGYNEQFF
v_call: TRBV2

cdr3_aa: CASSLGAGGTNTEAFF
v_call: TRBV11-3

cdr3_aa: CSAYGKGGRGNQPQHF
v_call: TRBV20-1

cdr3_aa: CAGGMRGNNSPLHF
v_call: TRBV2

cdr3_aa: CASSLVGNNEKLFF
v_call: TRBV5-6

cdr3_aa: CSATTYDRYTF
v_call: TRBV20-1

cdr3_aa: CASSLTESGNTIYF
v_call: TRBV12-3/TRBV12-4

cdr3_aa: CASVGTGGANVLTF
v_call: TRBV12-3/TRBV12-4

cdr3_aa: CASSRGTEETQYF
v_call: TRBV19

cdr3_aa: CASSSDGYYEQYF
v_call: TRBV5-1

cdr3_aa: CASATSGAPETQYF
v_call: TRBV2

cdr3_aa: CAIAPDSTYEQYF
v_call: TRBV10-3

cdr3_aa: CASSIQGIGNTIYF
v_call: TRBV5-1

cdr3_aa: CASSVSTGASLNEKLFF
v_call: TRBV9

cdr3_aa: CASSPRTSGRGEETQYF
v_call: TRBV3-1

cdr3_aa: CSARSGTSYTGELFF
v_call: TRBV20-1